This T cell receptor beta chain is drawn from a study of early T cells in non-severe SARS-CoV-2 infection (dated by TCRdb to 2020 to 2023). Regarding the research as a whole: Because TCR sequencing relied on bulk RNA taken from unsorted whole blood, pairing of alpha and beta chains was not possible. The paper's findings and limits, for the study overall: Matching against VDJdb was skewed toward anti-spike CD8 responses, likely underestimated virus-specific expansions, and missed private and CD4 specificities.

Based on the germline V gene, the CDR1 and CDR2 sequences are SGHDT and YYEEEE. The cysteine opens and the phenylalanine closes a CDR3 of 13 amino acids. CDR3 DNA only is kept here, 39 bases in frame from base 1. V was cut back by 0 bases and J by 6 bases, leaving a gap of 9 bases between them. Set within a cohort of healthcare workers in London, UK, this nested case-control study involved weekly PCR testing of nasopharyngeal swabs along with blood sampling. Healthcare workers were enrolled in the week of the UK lockdown, from 23 to 31 March 2020, and were followed every week for up to roughly 15 weeks. This clonotype was counted only a few times. Its cognate antigen has yet to be identified. Per-base quality was not reported, and no clone a single base away is much larger than it. Receptors were amplified or captured by 5' RACE. TCRdb shows the sequencer as NextSeq 500. To correct for sequencing error and PCR bias, the TCR library protocol tagged individual cDNA molecules with unique molecular identifiers. TCR alpha and beta chains were both sequenced, and the abundances of alpha and beta sequences in each sample were closely correlated with each other. The original pipeline was this. Decombinator V4 was used to annotate the V gene, J gene and CDR3 of the TCR sequences. Expanded TCRs were defined as changing significantly between any two time points under a Poisson model with p below 0.0001. TCR abundances were normalised to the total number of TCRs sequenced per sample and expressed as counts per million. TRAV1-2 paired with TRAJ12, TRAJ20 or TRAJ33 defined MAIT TCRs, while TRAV10 paired with TRAJ18 defined iNKT TCRs. VDJdb, accessed on 1 November 2021, was searched for TCRs annotated for CMV, EBV and SARS-CoV-2, and TCRs annotated for more than one antigen were excluded. TCRdb's own reprocessing of the public reads used fastp at Q25 and MiXCR and kept productive beta chains. Entries that share a CDR3 protein sequence are merged under the most common genes and DNA. None of the V and J calls come from the authors' own analysis; TCRdb made them. The sample includes about 60,000 distinct CDR3 sequences, with 9.1% observed a single time. Approximately 3% of the sample belongs to the ten largest clones.

Material for sequencing was whole blood. This sequence was found in an adult who was a healthcare worker with PCR-confirmed SARS-CoV-2 infection or an uninfected control (not recorded which). This receptor chain uses TRBV5-6 and TRBJ1-2; the D segment could be TRBD1, given 6 matching bases. The CDR3 corresponds to CASSLVSGDGYTF. The sequence in DNA is TGTGCCAGCAGCTTGGTGTCAGGGGATGGCTACACCTTC. This CDR3, with the reference TRBV5-6 and TRBJ1-2 proteins standing in past its ends, gives the full variable domain DAGVTQSPTHLIKTRGQQVTLRCSPKSGHDTVSWYQQALGQGPQFIFQYYEEEERQRGNFPDRFSGHQFPNYSSELNVNALLLGDSALYLCASSLVSGDGYTFGSGTRLTVV.